These 32 T cell receptor beta chains were all obtained from the same sample, sequenced in a study of T-cell reconstitution after alpha-beta-depleted transplantation in children listed by TCRdb under 2016. Library preparation was by PCR. Instrument used: Illumina HiSeq 2500. TCR library preparation used molecular barcoding, with unique molecular identifiers applied to normalize quantification of the TCRbeta repertoire. The public sequencing data were trimmed at Q25 with fastp and processed into clonotypes with MiXCR by TCRdb, which kept only in-frame beta chains. Entries that share a CDR3 protein sequence are merged under the most common genes and DNA. The sample table contains under 250,000 distinct CDR3 sequences; only one count was recorded for about 24% of them. The top ten constitute 4% to 6% of the sample. Per the publication, the treatment or condition label means: allogeneic hematopoietic cell transplantation with graft depleted of TCRalphabeta T cells and CD19 B cells.

The sample was PBMCs, mostly from graft donor cells, taken 360 days after TCRalphabeta/CD19-depleted stem cell transplant. Receptors originate from a female patient between 2 and 10 years old who had a stem cell transplant for congenital amegakaryocytic thrombocytopenia, so the T cells may come from the graft donor.

The chain has TRBV9 and TRBJ2-2, with D maybe TRBD2 (5 bases). Per germline, CDR1 SGDLS and CDR2 YYNGEE. The CDR3 is made up of 15 amino acids. The V end was cut by 0 bases, the J end by 4 bases, with 10 bases between. The CDR3 DNA is TGTGCCAGCAGCGTAGACCCGGGGATCACCGGGGAGCTGTTTTTT. Amino acids: CASSVDPGITGELFF.

This chain uses TRBV7-2 with TRBJ2-3, with D possibly TRBD2 on 7 matching bases. V was pared by 5 bases and J by 2 bases, with 14 bases between. Germline lookup yields CDR1 SGHTA and CDR2 FQGNSA. This CDR3 spans 15 amino acids. CDR3 amino acids: CASSPWRGPTDTQYF. CDR3 in DNA: TGTGCCAGCAGCCCGTGGCGGGGGCCCACAGATACGCAGTATTTT.

This clonotype turned up a few times. The chain is built from TRBV5-6 and TRBJ1-2; no clear D. Trimming took 2 bases from V and 4 from J, leaving 15 bases between them. The CDR3 length is 15 residues. Germline V lookup: CDR1 SGHDT, CDR2 YYEEEE. CDR3 nucleotide sequence: TGTGCCAGCAGCTTTCCGGGGTGGGGAAGCTATGGCTACACCTTC. The encoded protein is CASSFPGWGSYGYTF.

This clonotype appeared a few times. This chain links TRBV10-3 with TRBJ2-7, with no clear D. Trimming stripped 2 bases from V and 2 bases from J, with 16 bases between. Looked up from germline, CDR1 is ENHRY and CDR2 is SYGVKD. The CDR3 is 16 amino acids. The CDR3 nucleotides are TGTGCCATCAGTGAGCGCACCTTGGTCTCCACCTACGAGCAGTACTTC. This codes for CAISERTLVSTYEQYF.

V and J are TRBV3-1 and TRBJ2-1, with 8 positions matching TRBD2. This CDR3 has 16 residues. V lost 3 bases to trimming and J lost 1 base; unmatched junction nucleotides: 5. CDR1 is LGHDT, CDR2 YNNKEL, per germline (reference sequence). The CDR3 nucleotides read TGTGCCAGCAGCCAGAGAGCGGGGGTATCCTACAATGAGCAGTTCTTC. Amino acids: CASSQRAGVSYNEQFF.

This clonotype came up a few times. The chain uses TRBV11-2 and TRBJ2-3; TRBD1 matches 7 bases. The length of the CDR3 is 16 residues. Losses at the gene ends were 1 base for V and 12 bases for J; bases not matched to a gene: 16. Per germline, CDR1 SGHAT and CDR2 FQNNGV. The CDR3 coding sequence is TGTGCCAGCAGCTTAGGTCCCGGGACAGCTTACCCTTTTCAGTATTTT. Translated: CASSLGPGTAYPFQYF. Full variable domain (outside the CDR3, taken from reference TRBV11-2 and TRBJ2-3): EAGVAQSPRYKIIEKRQSVAFWCNPISGHATLYWYQQILGQGPKLLIQFQNNGVVDDSQLPKDRFSAERLKGVDSTLKIQPAKLEDSAVYLCASSLGPGTAYPFQYFGPGTRLTVL.

This clonotype has just a few counts. Since the CDR3 does not end with the conserved phenylalanine or tryptophan, this likely comes from a read error. V is TRBV12-3 or TRBV12-4 and J is TRBJ2-1; TRBD2 agrees at 12 bases. The CDR3 is 15 residues long. J gave up 7 bases and V 6 bases, and 7 bases lay outside the gene matches. The CDR3 region has the DNA TGTGCCAGCAGGGCTAGCGGGGGGGCCTTAAATGAGCAGTTCTCC. Translated: CASRASGGALNEQFS.

This rearrangement joins TRBV29-1 to TRBJ2-7; 10 nucleotides match TRBD2. This CDR3 contains 13 residues. The V gene end was trimmed by 6 bases and the J gene end by 7 bases; junction bases not matched to a gene: 9. Germline CDR1 and CDR2: SQVTM and ANQGSEA. This CDR3 reads CSVLLAGGVEQYF. The CDR3 nucleotides are TGCAGCGTCCTATTAGCGGGAGGAGTGGAGCAGTACTTC.

V usage is TRBV29-1 and J usage is TRBJ2-7, with D perhaps assigned TRBD1 or TRBD2 (7 bases each). Germline V CDR1 and CDR2: SQVTM, ANQGSEA. Between the trimmed V and J ends, which lost 4 bases and 0 bases, there was a span of 16 bases. The CDR3 contains 15 residues. The CDR3 DNA reads as TGCAGCGTTGTGGGGGAGGGACAGAGCTCCTACGAGCAGTACTTC. Amino acid sequence: CSVVGEGQSSYEQYF.

This clonotype was seen more than once but under ten times. The chain joins TRBV7-9 to TRBJ1-1; tentative D call: TRBD1 (5 bases). CDR3 length: 13 amino acids. Trimming stripped 4 bases from V and 8 bases from J, with 14 bases between. From germline, CDR1 is SEHNR and CDR2 FQNEAQ (reference sequence). The CDR3: CASSSAGGSEAFF. CDR3 sequence (DNA): TGTGCCAGCAGCTCAGCGGGGGGATCGGAAGCTTTCTTT.

The chain combines TRBV20-1 with TRBJ2-3; D is perhaps TRBD1 (6 bases). The CDR3 sequence is 14 residues long. Deletions cut 4 bases from V and 1 base from J, with 12 bases between. Germline values: CDR1 DFQATT, CDR2 SNEGSKA (reference sequence). CDR3 nucleotides: TGCAGTGCTATAATGGGACACCGCACAGATACGCAGTATTTT. Translating it yields CSAIMGHRTDTQYF.

The chain has TRBV7-9 and TRBJ1-1; a weak D match, TRBD1 (5 bases). CDR1 SEHNR and CDR2 FQNEAQ come from the germline V gene (reference sequence). V was trimmed by 5 bases and J by 1 base, leaving 17 bases between them. The CDR3 sequence is 16 residues long. CDR3 coding DNA: TGTGCCAGCAGCCCCTTAGGAGCAGGGAGGAACACTGAAGCTTTCTTT. Protein: CASSPLGAGRNTEAFF.

This clonotype was seen only a few times. The rearrangement joins TRBV20-1 to TRBJ2-7; tentative D call: TRBD2 (6 bases). V dropped 3 bases and J dropped 4 bases, with 10 bases sitting between them. The CDR3 has 12 residues. Looked up from germline, CDR1 is DFQATT and CDR2 is SNEGSKA (reference sequence). The CDR3 nucleotides are TGCAGTGCTAGGGCTAGCGTATACGAGCAGTACTTC. Translating it yields CSARASVYEQYF.

The chain couples TRBV6-5 to TRBJ1-4; a weak D match, TRBD1 (5 bases). V dropped 0 bases and J dropped 7 bases, with 12 bases sitting between them. The germline CDR1 and CDR2 sequences are MNHEY and SVGAGI. This CDR3 is 15 amino acids long. The CDR3 DNA follows: TGTGCCAGCAGTTACTCGGGGCGAGTCGGTGAAAAACTGTTTTTT. Translated: CASSYSGRVGEKLFF.

The V and J genes are TRBV20-1 and TRBJ2-1; D might be TRBD2 (6 bases). The ends were cut back, 7 bases at V and 8 bases at J, with 18 bases in the middle. Germline lookup yields CDR1 DFQATT and CDR2 SNEGSKA (reference sequence). CDR3 length equals 13 residues. CDR3 region: CSGAGTAYHEQFF. CDR3 DNA: TGCAGTGGGGCCGGGACTGCGTATCATGAGCAGTTCTTC.

This clonotype is medium-sized in the sample. The chain uses TRBV12-3 or TRBV12-4 and TRBJ2-1; unclear D gene. Deletions cut 8 bases from V and 1 base from J, with 9 bases between. The CDR3 sequence is 13 residues long. The CDR3: CASGDFSYNEQFF. CDR3 DNA: TGTGCCAGCGGAGATTTTTCCTACAATGAGCAGTTCTTC.

V is TRBV11-2 and J is TRBJ2-3; possible D gene TRBD2, 5 bases. V was pared by 5 bases and J by 3 bases, with 18 bases between. In germline, CDR1 is SGHAT, CDR2 FQNNGV. The CDR3 runs to 16 residues. DNA of the CDR3: TGTGCCAGCAGCCCCTCCCTAGGGCGGGTGACAGATACGCAGTATTTT. Its protein is CASSPSLGRVTDTQYF.

This chain links TRBV6-1 with TRBJ1-2; D gene unclear. The CDR3 sequence is 13 residues long. CDR1 and CDR2 (germline): MNHNS, SASEGT. Trimming cost V 5 bases and J 2 bases, with 9 bases left between them. CDR3 in DNA: TGTGCCAGCAGTCCCAGGCAGAACTATGGCTACACCTTC. Encoded protein: CASSPRQNYGYTF.

This clonotype was observed a handful of times. One end of the junction does not line up with germline, which may come from a read error. The chain joins TRBV5-1 to TRBJ2-1, with 14 bases fitting TRBD2. The length of the CDR3 is 15 residues. CDR1 is SGHRS, CDR2 YFSETQ, per germline. CDR3 loop: CASRLGLAGEAEQFF. In DNA form, the CDR3 reads TGCGCCAGCAGATTGGGACTAGCGGGAGAGGCTGAGCAGTTCTTC.

This chain uses TRBV30 with TRBJ2-5; D uncertain. Germline CDR1 is GTSNPN and CDR2 is SVGIG (reference sequence). With 2 bases removed from V and 2 bases from J, the gap between germline ends came to 9 bases. The CDR3 is 13 residues long. This chain's CDR3 is CAWSRGPQETQYF. The DNA for the CDR3 is TGTGCCTGGAGTAGAGGACCTCAAGAGACCCAGTACTTC. Full variable domain (remainder filled in from reference TRBV30 and TRBJ2-5): SQTIHQWPATLVQPVGSPLSLECTVEGTSNPNLYWYRQAAGRGLQLLFYSVGIGQISSEVPQNLSASRPQDRQFILSSKKLLLSDSGFYLCAWSRGPQETQYFGPGTRLLVL.

V is TRBV29-1 and J is TRBJ2-2, with 7 bases that match TRBD2. V lost 5 bases to trimming and J lost 6 bases; unmatched junction nucleotides: 9. The V gene's germline CDR1 is SQVTM and CDR2 ANQGSEA. The CDR3 is made up of 14 amino acids. CDR3 in amino acids: CSVWAGVSAGELFF. The CDR3 nucleotides are TGCAGCGTTTGGGCGGGAGTCTCGGCCGGGGAGCTGTTTTTT.

This clonotype was observed a handful of times. The rearrangement joins TRBV7-8 to TRBJ2-2; D not resolved. The CDR3 consists of 11 residues. Per germline, CDR1 SGHVS and CDR2 FQNEAQ. Trimming shortened V by 10 bases and J by 6 bases, and 9 bases separated the two germline ends. CDR3 sequence: CATNKAGELFF. The CDR3 DNA reads TGTGCCACCAATAAGGCCGGGGAGCTGTTTTTT.

This clonotype was detected only a few times. This rearrangement joins TRBV4-2 to TRBJ2-1, with 9 bases that match TRBD2. In germline, CDR1 is LGHNA, CDR2 YNFKEQ. The CDR3 is 15 amino acids. V lost 3 bases and J lost 10; bases outside the gene matches: 10. The CDR3 reads CASSQRRAGGLEQFF. The CDR3, as DNA: TGTGCCAGCAGCCAGAGGAGAGCGGGAGGTCTGGAGCAGTTCTTC.

This clonotype was observed many times. The chain recombines TRBV24-1 with TRBJ2-3; 7 bases align to TRBD1. Germline CDR1 KGHDR, CDR2 SFDVKD. This CDR3 has 14 amino acids. J gave up 4 bases and V 8 bases, and 8 bases lay outside the gene matches. The CDR3 here is CATTDRGLADTQYF. CDR3 coding DNA: TGTGCCACCACCGATAGGGGGCTGGCAGATACGCAGTATTTT.

On this clonotype: This may be a read error: a much more frequent sequence differs by one nucleotide. This chain connects TRBV12-3 or TRBV12-4 to TRBJ2-3; 7 bases line up with TRBD2. This CDR3 region has 15 residues. V dropped 3 bases and J dropped 2; count of bases not matched to a gene: 5. CDR3 DNA: TGTGCCAGCAGTTTTCACGCGGGAGACACAGATACGCAGTATTTT. Translated, it gives CASSFHAGDTDTQYF.

This clonotype was counted between two and nine times. The J gene is TRBJ2-2, the V gene TRBV5-6; D may be TRBD1 (6 bases). This CDR3 has 13 amino acids. CDR1 and CDR2 from the germline V gene are SGHDT and YYEEEE. With 4 bases removed from V and 7 bases from J, the gap between germline ends came to 11 bases. CDR3 loop: CASSGKQGGELFF. The DNA of the CDR3 is TGTGCCAGCAGCGGAAAACAGGGCGGGGAGCTGTTTTTT.

This sequence joins TRBV4-1 and TRBJ1-5, with TRBD1 as a possible D gene (6 bases). Between the trimmed V and J ends, which lost 0 bases and 5 bases, there was a span of 14 bases. The CDR3 is 16 amino acids. Germline CDR1 and CDR2: MGHRA and YSYEKL. CDR3 DNA: TGCGCCAGCAGCCAAGATCCCACAGGGCCCGATCAGCCCCAGCATTTT. This encodes CASSQDPTGPDQPQHF.

The V call is TRBV10-3, the J call TRBJ1-5; D is unresolved. V was clipped by 3 bases and J by 3 bases, with 3 bases between them. CDR3 length equals 12 residues. Germline values: CDR1 ENHRY, CDR2 SYGVKD. CDR3 in DNA: TGTGCCATCAGTGAATACAATCAGCCCCAGCATTTT. This encodes CAISEYNQPQHF.

The chain couples TRBV3-1 to TRBJ2-1; 7 bases are a match to TRBD2. CDR3 length: 15 residues. Germline V gene lookup returns CDR1 LGHDT and CDR2 YNNKEL (reference sequence). V trimming: 4 bases; J trimming: 4 bases; junction bases outside the gene matches: 7. CDR3 loop: CASSLGTNGYNEQFF. CDR3 bases: TGTGCCAGCAGCCTCGGGACTAACGGATACAATGAGCAGTTCTTC.

This clonotype has a handful of counts. In DNA form, the CDR3 reads TGTGCCAGCAGCGGAACTGAGCGAGATACGCAGTATTTT. Translation gives CASSGTERDTQYF. The chain couples TRBV12-3 or TRBV12-4 to TRBJ2-3; D is unresolved. V was pared by 6 bases and J by 5 bases, with 12 bases between. There are 13 residues in the CDR3.

V is TRBV15 and J is TRBJ2-1, with unresolved D. Germline assignment: CDR1 LNHNV and CDR2 YYDKDF (reference sequence). V was cut by 0 bases and J by 5 bases, with 11 bases left in between. The CDR3 loop spans 15 amino acids. CDR3 loop: CATSRDQIGHNEQFF. CDR3 DNA sequence: TGTGCCACCAGCAGAGATCAGATCGGTCACAATGAGCAGTTCTTC. The full variable domain, its missing parts supplied by reference TRBV15 and TRBJ2-1, is DAMVIQNPRYQVTQFGKPVTLSCSQTLNHNVMYWYQQKSSQAPKLLFHYYDKDFNNEADTPDNFQSRRPNTSFCFLDIRSPGLGDTAMYLCATSRDQIGHNEQFFGPGTRLTVL.

This clonotype was found a few times. The CDR3 loop is CASSLGWGTDTQYF. In nucleotides, the CDR3 is TGTGCCAGCAGCTTGGGGTGGGGCACAGATACGCAGTATTTT. V is TRBV7-8 and J is TRBJ2-3; D is ambiguous. Per the germline V gene, CDR1 is SGHVS and CDR2 is FQNEAQ. V was cut by 3 bases and J by 1 base, with 8 bases left in between. This CDR3 comprises 14 residues.